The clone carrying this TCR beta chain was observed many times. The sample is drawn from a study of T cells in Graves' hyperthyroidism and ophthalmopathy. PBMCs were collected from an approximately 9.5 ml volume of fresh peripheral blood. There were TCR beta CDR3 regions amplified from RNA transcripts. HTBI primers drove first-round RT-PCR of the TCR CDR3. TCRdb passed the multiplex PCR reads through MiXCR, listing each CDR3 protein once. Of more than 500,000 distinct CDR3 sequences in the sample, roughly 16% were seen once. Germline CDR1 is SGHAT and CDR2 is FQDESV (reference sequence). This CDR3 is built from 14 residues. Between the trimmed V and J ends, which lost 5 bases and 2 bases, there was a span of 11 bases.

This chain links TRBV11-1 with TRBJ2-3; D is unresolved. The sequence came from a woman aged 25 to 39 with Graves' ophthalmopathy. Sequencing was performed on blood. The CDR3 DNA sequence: TGTGCCAGCAGCCCAACGACGTACACAGATACGCAGTATTTT. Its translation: CASSPTTYTDTQYF. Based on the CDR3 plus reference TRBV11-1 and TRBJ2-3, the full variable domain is EAEVAQSPRYKITEKSQAVAFWCDPISGHATLYWYRQILGQGPELLVQFQDESVVDDSQLPKDRFSAERLKGVDSTLKIQPAELGDSAMYLCASSPTTYTDTQYFGPGTRLTVL.